The TCR beta chain under discussion was sequenced for a study of T cells in Graves' hyperthyroidism and ophthalmopathy. Overall study findings and caveats: Stable hyperthyroidism was separated from ophthalmopathy by a model based on 13 V-J features. Most clonotypes expanded in thyroid above 0.001 were likewise present in blood.

Ophthalmopathy cases met thresholds of Clinical Activity Score at least 3, NOSPECS grade at least 4 and duration under 3 months. The investigators amplified TCR beta CDR3 regions from RNA transcripts. The HTBI primer set was used in a first-round RT-PCR of the TCR CDR3. TCRdb fed the multiplex PCR reads into MiXCR, producing one record per CDR3 protein. Of 250,000 to 350,000 distinct CDR3 sequences in the sample, roughly 22% were seen once. Deletions cut 8 bases from V and 3 bases from J, with 7 bases between. Germline-derived CDR1 and CDR2 are SEHNR and FQNEAQ (reference sequence). The CDR3 is 12 residues long. This clonotype occurred a few times. Its antigen is still unknown.

This receptor was identified in a young man with Graves' ophthalmopathy. Sequenced material: blood. This rearrangement joins TRBV7-9 to TRBJ2-2, with D hard to call. The CDR3 here is CASAVDTGELFF. CDR3 sequence (DNA): TGTGCCAGCGCTGTAGACACCGGGGAGCTGTTTTTT. Complete variable domain (other parts from reference TRBV7-9 and TRBJ2-2): DTGVSQNPRHKITKRGQNVTFRCDPISEHNRLYWYRQTLGQGPEFLTYFQNEAQLEKSRLLSDRFSAERPKGSFSTLEIQRTEQGDSAMYLCASAVDTGELFFGEGSRLTVL.